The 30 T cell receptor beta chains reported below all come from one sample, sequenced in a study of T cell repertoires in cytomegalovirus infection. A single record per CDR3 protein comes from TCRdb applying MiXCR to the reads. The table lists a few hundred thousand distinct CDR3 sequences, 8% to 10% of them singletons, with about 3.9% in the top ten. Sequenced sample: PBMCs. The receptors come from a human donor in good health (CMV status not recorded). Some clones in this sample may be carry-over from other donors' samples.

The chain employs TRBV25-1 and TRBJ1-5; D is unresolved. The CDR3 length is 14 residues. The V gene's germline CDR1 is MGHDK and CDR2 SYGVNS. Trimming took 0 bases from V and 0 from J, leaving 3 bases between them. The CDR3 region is CASSEYISNQPQHF. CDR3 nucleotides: TGTGCCAGCAGTGAATACATTAGCAATCAGCCCCAGCATTTT.

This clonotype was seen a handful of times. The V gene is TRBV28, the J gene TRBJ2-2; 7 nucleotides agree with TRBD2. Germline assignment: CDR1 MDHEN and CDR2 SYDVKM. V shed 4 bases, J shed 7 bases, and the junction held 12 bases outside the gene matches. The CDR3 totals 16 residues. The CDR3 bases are TGTGCCAGCAGTTCCCCGGGACTACTTGTGGGCGGGGAGCTGTTTTTT. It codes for CASSSPGLLVGGELFF.

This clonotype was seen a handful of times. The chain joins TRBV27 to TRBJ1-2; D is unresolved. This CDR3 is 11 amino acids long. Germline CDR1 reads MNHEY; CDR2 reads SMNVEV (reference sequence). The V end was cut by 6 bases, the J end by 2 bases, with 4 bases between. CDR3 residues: CASRANYGYTF. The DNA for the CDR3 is TGTGCCAGCAGGGCCAACTATGGCTACACCTTC.

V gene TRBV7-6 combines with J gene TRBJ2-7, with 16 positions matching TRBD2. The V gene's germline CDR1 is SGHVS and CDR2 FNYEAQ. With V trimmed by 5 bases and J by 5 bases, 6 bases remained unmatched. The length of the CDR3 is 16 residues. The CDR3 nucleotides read TGTGCCAGCAGCACGGGACTAGCGGGAGGGGAAAACGAGCAGTACTTC. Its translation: CASSTGLAGGENEQYF.

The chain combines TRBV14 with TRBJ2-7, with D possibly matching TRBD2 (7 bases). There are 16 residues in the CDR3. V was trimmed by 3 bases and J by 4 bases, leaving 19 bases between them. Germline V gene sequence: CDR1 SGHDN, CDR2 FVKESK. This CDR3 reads CASSHPETGGTYEQYF. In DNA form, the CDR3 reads TGTGCCAGCAGCCACCCAGAGACGGGGGGCACGTACGAGCAGTACTTC.

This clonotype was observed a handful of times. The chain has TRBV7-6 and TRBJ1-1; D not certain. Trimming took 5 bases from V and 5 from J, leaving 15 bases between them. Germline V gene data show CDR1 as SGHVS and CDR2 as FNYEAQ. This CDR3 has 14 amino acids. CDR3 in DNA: TGTGCCAGCAGCGTGGATCCTCGCCTGACTGAAGCTTTCTTT. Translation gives CASSVDPRLTEAFF.

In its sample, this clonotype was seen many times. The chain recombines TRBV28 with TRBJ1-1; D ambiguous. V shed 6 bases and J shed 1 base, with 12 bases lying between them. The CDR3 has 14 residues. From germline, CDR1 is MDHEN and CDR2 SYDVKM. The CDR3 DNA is TGTGCCAGCAGCATATTGTGGGGGAACACTGAAGCTTTCTTT. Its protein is CASSILWGNTEAFF.

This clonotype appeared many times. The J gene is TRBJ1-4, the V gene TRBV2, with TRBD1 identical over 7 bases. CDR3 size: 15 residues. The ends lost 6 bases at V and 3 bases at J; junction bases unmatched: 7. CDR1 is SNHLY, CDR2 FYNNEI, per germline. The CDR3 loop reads CASSENRGPNEKLFF. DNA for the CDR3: TGTGCCAGCAGCGAAAACAGGGGTCCTAATGAAAAACTGTTTTTT.

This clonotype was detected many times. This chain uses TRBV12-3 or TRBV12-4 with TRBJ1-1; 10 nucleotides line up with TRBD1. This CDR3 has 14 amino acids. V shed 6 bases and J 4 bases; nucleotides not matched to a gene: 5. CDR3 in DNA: TGTGCCAGCAGCTACGGACAGGGGGGCACTGAAGCTTTCTTT. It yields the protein CASSYGQGGTEAFF.

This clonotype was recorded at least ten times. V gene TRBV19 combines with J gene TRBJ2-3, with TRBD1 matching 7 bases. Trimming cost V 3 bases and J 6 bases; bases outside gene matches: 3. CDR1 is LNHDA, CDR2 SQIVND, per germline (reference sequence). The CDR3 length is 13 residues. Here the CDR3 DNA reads TGTGCCAGTAGTATTAGGGGGCTCGATACGCAGTATTTT. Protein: CASSIRGLDTQYF.

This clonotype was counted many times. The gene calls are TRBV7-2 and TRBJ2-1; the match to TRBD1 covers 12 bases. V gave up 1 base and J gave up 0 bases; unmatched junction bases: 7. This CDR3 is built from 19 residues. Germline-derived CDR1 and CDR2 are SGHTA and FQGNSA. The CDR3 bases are TGTGCCAGCAGCTTAGTCCGGGACAGGGGGCCGAGCTCCTACAATGAGCAGTTCTTC. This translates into CASSLVRDRGPSSYNEQFF.

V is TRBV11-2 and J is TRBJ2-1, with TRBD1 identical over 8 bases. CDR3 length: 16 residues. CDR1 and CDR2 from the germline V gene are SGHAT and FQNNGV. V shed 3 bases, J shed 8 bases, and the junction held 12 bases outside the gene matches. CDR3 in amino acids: CASSFWTGPGIDEQFF. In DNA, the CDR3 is TGTGCCAGCAGCTTCTGGACAGGGCCGGGGATTGATGAGCAGTTCTTC.

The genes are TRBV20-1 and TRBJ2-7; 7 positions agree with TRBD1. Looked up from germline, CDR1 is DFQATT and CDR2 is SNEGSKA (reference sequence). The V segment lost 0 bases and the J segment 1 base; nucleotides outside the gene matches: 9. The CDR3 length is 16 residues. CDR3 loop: CSARDGRGGQSYEQYF. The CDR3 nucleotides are TGCAGTGCTAGAGATGGGAGAGGGGGACAGTCCTACGAGCAGTACTTC.

The CDR3 DNA is TGCAGTGCTAGACCTACCGACAATCAGCCCCAGCATTTT. Residues: CSARPTDNQPQHF. This sequence joins TRBV20-1 and TRBJ1-5; no reliable D call. Between the trimmed V and J ends, which lost 2 bases and 3 bases, there was a span of 8 bases. The CDR3 is made up of 13 amino acids. Germline CDR1 reads DFQATT; CDR2 reads SNEGSKA (reference sequence).

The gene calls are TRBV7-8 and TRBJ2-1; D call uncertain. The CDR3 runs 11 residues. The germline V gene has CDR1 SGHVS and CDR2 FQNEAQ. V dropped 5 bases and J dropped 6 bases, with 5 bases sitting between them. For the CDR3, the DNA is TGTGCCAGCAGCGGGTCCAATGAGCAGTTCTTC. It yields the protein CASSGSNEQFF.

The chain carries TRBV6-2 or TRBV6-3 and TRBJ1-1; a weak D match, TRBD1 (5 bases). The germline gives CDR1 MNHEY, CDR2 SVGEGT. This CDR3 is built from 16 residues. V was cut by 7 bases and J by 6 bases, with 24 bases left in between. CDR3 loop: CASTPGAGLLFSEAFF. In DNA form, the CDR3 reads TGTGCCAGCACCCCCGGGGCAGGCTTGCTTTTCTCTGAAGCTTTCTTT.

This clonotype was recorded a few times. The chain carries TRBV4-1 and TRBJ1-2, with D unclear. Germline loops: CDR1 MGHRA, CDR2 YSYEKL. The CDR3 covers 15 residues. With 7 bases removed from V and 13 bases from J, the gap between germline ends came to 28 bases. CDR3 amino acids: CASTLSTHNGAASTF. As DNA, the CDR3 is TGCGCCAGCACCCTATCGACGCATAACGGAGCAGCTAGCACCTTC.

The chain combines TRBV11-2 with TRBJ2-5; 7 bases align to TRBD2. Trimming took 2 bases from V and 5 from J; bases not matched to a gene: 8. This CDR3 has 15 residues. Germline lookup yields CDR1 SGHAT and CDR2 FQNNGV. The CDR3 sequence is CASSLKGLDRETQYF. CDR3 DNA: TGTGCCAGCAGCTTAAAAGGACTAGATCGGGAGACCCAGTACTTC. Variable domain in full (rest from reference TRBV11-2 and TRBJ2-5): EAGVAQSPRYKIIEKRQSVAFWCNPISGHATLYWYQQILGQGPKLLIQFQNNGVVDDSQLPKDRFSAERLKGVDSTLKIQPAKLEDSAVYLCASSLKGLDRETQYFGPGTRLLVL.

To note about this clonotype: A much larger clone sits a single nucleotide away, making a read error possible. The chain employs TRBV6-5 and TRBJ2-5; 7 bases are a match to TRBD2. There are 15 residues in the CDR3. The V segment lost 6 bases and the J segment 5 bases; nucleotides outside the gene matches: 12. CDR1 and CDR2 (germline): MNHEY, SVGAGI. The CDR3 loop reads CASSRRGREGETQYF. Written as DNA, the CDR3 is TGTGCCAGCAGCCGAAGGGGCAGGGAGGGGGAGACCCAGTACTTC.

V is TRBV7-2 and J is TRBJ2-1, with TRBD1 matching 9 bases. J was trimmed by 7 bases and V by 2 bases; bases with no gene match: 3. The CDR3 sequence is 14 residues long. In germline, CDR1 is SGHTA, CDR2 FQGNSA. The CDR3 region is CASSLWDRVNEQFF. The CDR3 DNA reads TGTGCCAGCAGCTTATGGGACAGGGTAAATGAGCAGTTCTTC.

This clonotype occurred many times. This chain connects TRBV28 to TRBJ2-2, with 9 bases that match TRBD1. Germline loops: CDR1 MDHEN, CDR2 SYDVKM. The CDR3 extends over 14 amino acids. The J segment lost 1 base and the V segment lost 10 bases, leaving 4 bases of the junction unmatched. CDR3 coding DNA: TGTGCCACCAGGGGACAGGGGAACACCGGGGAGCTGTTTTTT. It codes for CATRGQGNTGELFF.

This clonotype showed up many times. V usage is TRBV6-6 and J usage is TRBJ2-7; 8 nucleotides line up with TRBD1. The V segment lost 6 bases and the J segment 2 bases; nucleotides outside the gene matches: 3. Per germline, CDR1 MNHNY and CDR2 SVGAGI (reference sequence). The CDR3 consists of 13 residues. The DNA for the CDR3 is TGTGCCAGCAGGTCGGGACAGGCCTACGAGCAGTACTTC. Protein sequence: CASRSGQAYEQYF.

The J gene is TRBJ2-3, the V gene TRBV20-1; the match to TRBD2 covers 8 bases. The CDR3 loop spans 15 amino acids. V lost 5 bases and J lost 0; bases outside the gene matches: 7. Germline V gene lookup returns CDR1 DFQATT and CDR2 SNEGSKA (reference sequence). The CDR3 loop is CSAPDGRVSTDTQYF. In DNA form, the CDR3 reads TGCAGTGCTCCCGACGGGAGGGTTAGCACAGATACGCAGTATTTT.

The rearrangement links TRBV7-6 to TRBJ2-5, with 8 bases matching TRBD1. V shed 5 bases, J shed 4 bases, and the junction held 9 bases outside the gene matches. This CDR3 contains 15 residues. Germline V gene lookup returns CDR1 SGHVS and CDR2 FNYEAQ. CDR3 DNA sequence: TGTGCCAGCAGCACGAACGGACAGGGAGGAGAGACCCAGTACTTC. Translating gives CASSTNGQGGETQYF. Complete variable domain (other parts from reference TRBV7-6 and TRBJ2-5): GAGVSQSPRYKVTKRGQDVALRCDPISGHVSLYWYRQALGQGPEFLTYFNYEAQQDKSGLPNDRFSAERPEGSISTLTIQRTEQRDSAMYRCASSTNGQGGETQYFGPGTRLLVL.

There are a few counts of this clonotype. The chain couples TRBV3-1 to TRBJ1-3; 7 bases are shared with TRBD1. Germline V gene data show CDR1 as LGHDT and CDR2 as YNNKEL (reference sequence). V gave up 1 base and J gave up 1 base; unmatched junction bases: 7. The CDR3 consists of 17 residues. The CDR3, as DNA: TGTGCCAGCAGCCAAGGGCGACAGGGATTTTCTGGAAACACCATATATTTT. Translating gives CASSQGRQGFSGNTIYF.

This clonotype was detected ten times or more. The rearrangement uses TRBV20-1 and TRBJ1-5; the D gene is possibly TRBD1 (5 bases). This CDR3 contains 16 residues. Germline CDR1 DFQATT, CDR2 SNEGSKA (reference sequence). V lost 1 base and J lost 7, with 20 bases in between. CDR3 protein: CSARAARNRNQQPQHF. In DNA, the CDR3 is TGCAGTGCTAGAGCCGCCCGAAACAGGAACCAACAGCCCCAGCATTTT.

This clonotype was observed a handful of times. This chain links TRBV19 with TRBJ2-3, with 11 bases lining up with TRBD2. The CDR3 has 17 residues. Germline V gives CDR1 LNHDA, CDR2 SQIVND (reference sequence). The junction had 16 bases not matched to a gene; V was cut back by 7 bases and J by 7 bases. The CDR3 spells CASNNRLAGGNVNTQYF. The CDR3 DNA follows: TGTGCCAGTAACAATCGGCTAGCGGGAGGAAATGTTAATACGCAGTATTTT.

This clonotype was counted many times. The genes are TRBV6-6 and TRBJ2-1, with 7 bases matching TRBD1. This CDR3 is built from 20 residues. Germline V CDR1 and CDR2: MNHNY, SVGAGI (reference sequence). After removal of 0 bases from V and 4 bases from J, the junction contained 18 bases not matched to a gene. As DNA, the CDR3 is TGTGCCAGCAGTTACTCGATTGGAACAGGGGATTCCCTCTTTTACAATGAGCAGTTCTTC. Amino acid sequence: CASSYSIGTGDSLFYNEQFF.

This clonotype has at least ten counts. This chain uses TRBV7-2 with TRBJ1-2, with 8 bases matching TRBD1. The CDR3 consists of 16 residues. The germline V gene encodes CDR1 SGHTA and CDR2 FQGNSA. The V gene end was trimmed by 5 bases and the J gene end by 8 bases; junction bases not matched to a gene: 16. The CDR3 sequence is CASSPVRTGRGEGYTF. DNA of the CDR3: TGTGCCAGCAGCCCCGTCAGGACAGGGCGGGGAGAAGGCTACACCTTC.

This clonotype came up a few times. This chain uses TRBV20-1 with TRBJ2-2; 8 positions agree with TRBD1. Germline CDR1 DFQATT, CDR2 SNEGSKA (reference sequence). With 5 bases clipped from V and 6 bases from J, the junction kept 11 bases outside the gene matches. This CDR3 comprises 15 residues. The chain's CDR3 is CSARTTRGQAGELFF. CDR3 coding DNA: TGCAGTGCTCGTACTACCAGGGGGCAGGCCGGGGAGCTGTTTTTT.